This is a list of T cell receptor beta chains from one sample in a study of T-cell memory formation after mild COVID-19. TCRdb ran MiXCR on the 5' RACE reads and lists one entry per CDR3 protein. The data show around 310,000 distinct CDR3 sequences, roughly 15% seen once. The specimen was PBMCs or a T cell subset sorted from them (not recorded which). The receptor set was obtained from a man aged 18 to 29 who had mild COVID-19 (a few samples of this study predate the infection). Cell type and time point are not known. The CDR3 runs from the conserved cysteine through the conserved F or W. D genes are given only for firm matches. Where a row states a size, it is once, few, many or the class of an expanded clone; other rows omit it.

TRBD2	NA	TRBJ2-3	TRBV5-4	TGTGCCAGCAGCCCCTGGCGGGGGGCCACAGATACGCAGTATTTT	CASSPWRGATDTQYF
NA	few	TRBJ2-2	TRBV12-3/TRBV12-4	TGTGCCAGCAGGACAGCCAGCTCCACCGGGGAGCTGTTTTTT	CASRTASSTGELFF
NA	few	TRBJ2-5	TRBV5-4	TGTGCCAGCAGACATGCGGGGACAAAAGAGACCCAGTACTTC	CASRHAGTKETQYF
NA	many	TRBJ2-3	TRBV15	TGTGCCACCAGCAGAGGCGGGGACGCAGATACGCAGTATTTT	CATSRGGDADTQYF
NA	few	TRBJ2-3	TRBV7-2	TGTGCCAGCAGCTTAGAAGGATCAGGGAGCGCAGATACGCAGTATTTT	CASSLEGSGSADTQYF
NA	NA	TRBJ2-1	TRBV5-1	TGCGCCAGCAGCCCCTTAGGAGTCGATGTTCCCTTGTACAATGAGCAGTTCTTC	CASSPLGVDVPLYNEQFF
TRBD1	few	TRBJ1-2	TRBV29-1	TGCAGCGTTGAAGGTCCCTGGACAGGGGGTAGCTATAGCTATGGCTACACCTTC	CSVEGPWTGGSYSYGYTF
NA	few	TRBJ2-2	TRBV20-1	TGCAGTGCTGGGTTTGAGTCTAACACCGGGGAGCTGTTTTTT	CSAGFESNTGELFF
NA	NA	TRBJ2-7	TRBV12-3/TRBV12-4	TGTGCCAGCAGTCCACTAAGCCAGCCCTACGAGCAGTACTTC	CASSPLSQPYEQYF
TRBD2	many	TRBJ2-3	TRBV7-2	TGTGCCAGCAGCTCCGGGGGGGTATCAGATACGCAGTATTTT	CASSSGGVSDTQYF